This T cell receptor (beta chain) originates from a study of PD-1 blockade in classical Hodgkin lymphoma. Time point given: cycle 4 day 1 (C4D1), after more than five weeks of nivolumab. No patient escaped relapse after autologous stem cell transplantation, and brentuximab vedotin exposure varied. Complete response, partial response or progressive disease constituted the best responses recorded. Germline CDR1 is MGHRA and CDR2 is YSYEKL. The CDR3 is 16 residues long. Trimming at V came to 1 base and at J to 6 bases, leaving 6 bases not matched to a gene. This clone has more than one count but fewer than ten. Its antigen remains unknown. Regarding the study as a whole: Before treatment, complete responders showed about the same diversity as newly diagnosed patients. As was reported, newly diagnosed patients showed lower baseline TCR diversity than healthy donors did.

This table comes from immunoSEQ multiplex PCR, and its TCRdb copy is limited to in-frame clones, with some not included. The sample includes just under 45,000 clones, less than 75% of them seen just once. The source is a human donor with classical Hodgkin lymphoma. The chain joins TRBV4-1 to TRBJ2-1; 10 positions agree with TRBD2. Material: peripheral blood mononuclear cells (PBMCs), obtained before the fourth cycle of nivolumab. The CDR3 region is CASSQVPGTSVNEQFF. The CDR3 DNA reads as TGCGCCAGCAGCCAAGTGCCCGGGACTAGCGTCAATGAGCAGTTCTTC.